One T cell receptor beta chain is described in this entry. This record belongs to a study of CD8+CD57+ T cells in acquired aplastic anemia. Profiling of TCR beta VDJ combinations and CDR3 sequences used genomic DNA as template. TCRdb processed the reads anew with MiXCR; each CDR3 protein has one entry. The data hold 250,000 to 350,000 distinct CDR3 sequences, with 55% to 60% observed a single time. Per the germline V gene, CDR1 is SGHTA and CDR2 is FQGNSA. With V trimmed by 5 bases and J by 8 bases, 6 bases remained unmatched. The CDR3 spans 14 residues. This TCR was sampled from a human donor with severe aplastic anemia or a healthy control (not recorded which). V usage is TRBV7-2 and J usage is TRBJ1-6; the match to TRBD1 covers 7 bases. Source material: sorted CD4+, CD8+, or CD8+CD57+ T cells (not recorded which) from PBMCs. The CDR3 loop reads CASSQRDRYSPLHF. CDR3 nucleotides: TGTGCCAGCAGCCAGCGGGACAGATATTCACCCCTCCACTTT.